The rows below give T cell receptor beta chains drawn from one sample of a study of spatial heterogeneity in lung cancer. TCRdb recomputed calls from the 5' RACE reads with MiXCR, one row per CDR3 protein. Among around 7,500 distinct CDR3 sequences listed, roughly 2.9% were seen once. The sequencing here drew on lung tumor tissue, taken at surgery. Receptors originate from a male donor with early-stage non-small cell lung cancer. Each CDR3 is given with its conserved first and last residue. A D gene is named only where the DNA matches it firmly. Where a row states a size, it is once, few, many or the class of an expanded clone; other rows omit it.

J gene: TRBJ2-7
D gene: NA
clone size: medium-sized
V gene: TRBV5-6
CDR3 protein: CASSCGYEQYF
CDR3 DNA: TGTGCCAGCAGCTGTGGATACGAGCAGTACTTC

J gene: TRBJ2-7
D gene: TRBD1
clone size: medium-sized
V gene: TRBV5-4
CDR3 protein: CASSDRMGQGAYEQYF
CDR3 DNA: TGTGCCAGCAGCGACAGAATGGGACAGGGGGCTTACGAGCAGTACTTC

J gene: TRBJ1-1
D gene: NA
clone size: many
V gene: TRBV19
CDR3 protein: CASSTRRGNTEAFF
CDR3 DNA: TGTGCCAGTAGTACGCGAAGGGGAAACACTGAAGCTTTCTTT

J gene: TRBJ1-2
D gene: TRBD1
clone size: many
V gene: TRBV20-1
CDR3 protein: CSARESGGGGYTF
CDR3 DNA: TGCAGTGCTAGAGAGTCAGGGGGGGGGGGCTACACCTTC

J gene: TRBJ2-1
D gene: NA
clone size: many
V gene: TRBV7-9
CDR3 protein: CASSLSGCRDEQFF
CDR3 DNA: TGTGCCAGCAGCTTATCTGGGTGCAGGGATGAGCAGTTCTTC

J gene: TRBJ1-2
D gene: NA
clone size: many
V gene: TRBV4-1
CDR3 protein: CASSQDTTNYGDTF
CDR3 DNA: TGCGCCAGCAGCCAAGATACGACTAACTATGGCGACACCTTC

J gene: TRBJ1-1
D gene: TRBD1
clone size: many
V gene: TRBV7-9
CDR3 protein: CASSSDLQGAEAFF
CDR3 DNA: TGTGCCAGCAGCTCCGATCTTCAGGGGGCTGAAGCTTTCTTT

J gene: TRBJ2-7
D gene: NA
clone size: many
V gene: TRBV25-1
CDR3 protein: CASSEFKGRSYEQYF
CDR3 DNA: TGTGCCAGCAGTGAATTTAAGGGGAGGTCCTACGAGCAGTACTTC

J gene: TRBJ2-3
D gene: NA
clone size: few
V gene: TRBV5-1
CDR3 protein: CASSLVVADTQYF
CDR3 DNA: TGCGCCAGCAGCTTGGTTGTCGCAGATACGCAGTATTTT

J gene: TRBJ2-7
D gene: NA
clone size: many
V gene: TRBV6-5
CDR3 protein: CASSRQVSSYEQYF
CDR3 DNA: TGTGCCAGCAGTCGACAGGTTAGCTCCTACGAGCAGTACTTC

J gene: TRBJ1-2
D gene: TRBD1
clone size: many
V gene: TRBV18
CDR3 protein: CASSLPRDRDDGYTF
CDR3 DNA: TGTGCCAGCTCACTCCCCCGGGACAGGGACGACGGCTACACCTTC

J gene: TRBJ1-1
D gene: NA
clone size: many
V gene: TRBV20-1
CDR3 protein: CSASRRASRNTEAFF
CDR3 DNA: TGCAGTGCTAGCCGCAGGGCGTCCAGGAACACTGAAGCTTTCTTT

J gene: TRBJ2-7
D gene: TRBD1
clone size: few
V gene: TRBV20-1
CDR3 protein: CSAGTGSYEQYF
CDR3 DNA: TGCAGTGCTGGGACAGGGTCGTACGAGCAGTACTTC

J gene: TRBJ1-1
D gene: NA
clone size: many
V gene: TRBV5-1
CDR3 protein: CASSRGNTEAFF
CDR3 DNA: TGCGCCAGCAGCCGGGGGAACACTGAAGCTTTCTTT

J gene: TRBJ2-7
D gene: NA
clone size: many
V gene: TRBV19
CDR3 protein: CASEGRQWPYEQYF
CDR3 DNA: TGTGCCAGTGAGGGTCGGCAGTGGCCCTACGAGCAGTACTTC

J gene: TRBJ2-2
D gene: TRBD1
clone size: many
V gene: TRBV4-1
CDR3 protein: CASSQVELDRASPGELFF
CDR3 DNA: TGCGCCAGCAGCCAAGTTGAGTTGGACAGGGCTTCACCCGGGGAGCTGTTTTTT

J gene: TRBJ2-1
D gene: TRBD2
clone size: many
V gene: TRBV27
CDR3 protein: CASSFLTSGRANEQFF
CDR3 DNA: TGTGCCAGCAGTTTCCTGACTAGCGGGAGGGCCAATGAGCAGTTCTTC

J gene: TRBJ2-6
D gene: NA
clone size: few
V gene: TRBV7-3
CDR3 protein: CASSSVGDGANVLTF
CDR3 DNA: TGTGCCAGCAGCTCCGTCGGTGACGGGGCCAACGTCCTGACTTTC

J gene: TRBJ1-2
D gene: TRBD1
clone size: NA
V gene: TRBV24-1
CDR3 protein: CATSEQTGTGDTF
CDR3 DNA: TGTGCCACCAGTGAGCAGACAGGGACTGGCGACACCTTC